This T cell receptor beta chain stems from a study of Ad26.COV2.S vaccination and SARS-CoV-2 variants. Stated treatment: some 20 received Ad26.COV2.S at low or high dose, single or two shots; about 5 received placebo; per-sample allocation not given. Sampling was done on day 63 after the first vaccine or placebo injection. SARS-CoV-2 spike from the Wuhan strain was encoded by the vaccine, an Ad26 vector. Germline assignment: CDR1 SGHTA and CDR2 FQGNSA. Trimming cost V 3 bases and J 1 base; bases outside gene matches: 5. There are 17 residues in the CDR3. Here immunoSEQ multiplex PCR was the method, and the copy in TCRdb shows in-frame clones only, minus some. The sample includes 350,000 to 450,000 clones, roughly four fifths of them seen just once.

The material was peripheral blood, obtained in a trial of Ad26.COV2.S vaccine versus placebo. The rearrangement uses TRBV7-2 and TRBJ2-1; TRBD2 agrees at 11 bases. This TCR was recovered from a person aged 18-65 years who received the Ad26.COV2.S COVID-19 vaccine or a placebo. CDR3 sequence reads: CASSFAASGRSYNEQFF. CDR3 bases: TGTGCCAGCAGCTTCGCGGCTAGCGGGAGGTCCTACAATGAGCAGTTCTTC.